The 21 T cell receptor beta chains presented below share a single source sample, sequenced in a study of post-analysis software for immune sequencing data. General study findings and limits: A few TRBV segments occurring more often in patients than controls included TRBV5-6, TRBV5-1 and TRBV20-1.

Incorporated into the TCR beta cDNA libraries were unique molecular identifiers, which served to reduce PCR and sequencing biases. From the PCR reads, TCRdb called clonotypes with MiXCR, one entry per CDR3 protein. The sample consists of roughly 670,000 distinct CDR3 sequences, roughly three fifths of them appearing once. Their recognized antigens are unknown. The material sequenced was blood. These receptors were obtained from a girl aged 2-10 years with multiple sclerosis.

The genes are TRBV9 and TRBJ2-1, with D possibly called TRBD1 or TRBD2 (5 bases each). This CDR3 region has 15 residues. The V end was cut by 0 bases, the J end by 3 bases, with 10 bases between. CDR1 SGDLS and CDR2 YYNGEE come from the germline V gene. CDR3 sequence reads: CASSVDWGYYNEQFF. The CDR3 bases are TGTGCCAGCAGCGTAGACTGGGGGTACTACAATGAGCAGTTCTTC.

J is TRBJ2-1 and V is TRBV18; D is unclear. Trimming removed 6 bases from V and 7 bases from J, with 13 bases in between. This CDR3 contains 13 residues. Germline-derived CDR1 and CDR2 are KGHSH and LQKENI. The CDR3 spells CASSRTPRNEQFF. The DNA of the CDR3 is TGTGCCAGCTCCCGCACCCCTCGTAATGAGCAGTTCTTC.

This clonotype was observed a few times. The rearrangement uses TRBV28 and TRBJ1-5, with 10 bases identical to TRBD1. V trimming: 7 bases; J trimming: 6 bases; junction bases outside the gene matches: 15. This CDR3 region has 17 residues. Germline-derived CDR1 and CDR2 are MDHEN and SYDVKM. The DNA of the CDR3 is TGTGCCAGCATTGGGACAGGGGTAATCGCTGCTGGTCAGCCCCAGCATTTT. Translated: CASIGTGVIAAGQPQHF.

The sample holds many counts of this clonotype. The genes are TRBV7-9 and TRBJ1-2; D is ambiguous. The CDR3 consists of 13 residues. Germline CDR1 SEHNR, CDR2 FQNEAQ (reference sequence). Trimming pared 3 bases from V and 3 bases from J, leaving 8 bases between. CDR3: CASSFPGDYGYTF. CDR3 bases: TGTGCCAGCAGCTTTCCCGGGGACTATGGCTACACCTTC.

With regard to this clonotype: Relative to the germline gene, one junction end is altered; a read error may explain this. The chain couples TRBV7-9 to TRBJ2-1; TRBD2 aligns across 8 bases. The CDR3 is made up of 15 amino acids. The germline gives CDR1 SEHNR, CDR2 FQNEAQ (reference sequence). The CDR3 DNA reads TGTGTCAGCAGCTTCTCGGGGGGGCAAGCGGTTGAGCAGTTCTTC. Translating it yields CVSSFSGGQAVEQFF.

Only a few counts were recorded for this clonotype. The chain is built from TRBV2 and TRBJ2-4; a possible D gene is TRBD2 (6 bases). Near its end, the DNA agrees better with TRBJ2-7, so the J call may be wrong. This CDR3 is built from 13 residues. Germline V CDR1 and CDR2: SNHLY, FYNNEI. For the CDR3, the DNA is TGTGCCATTCGTAGGAGGGACTTCCACGAGCAGTACTTC. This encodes CAIRRRDFHEQYF.

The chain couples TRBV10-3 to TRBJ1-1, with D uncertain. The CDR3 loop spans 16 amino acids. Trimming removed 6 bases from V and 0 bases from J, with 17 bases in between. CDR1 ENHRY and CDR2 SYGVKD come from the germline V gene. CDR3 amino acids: CAISPLPAGLNTEAFF. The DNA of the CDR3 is TGTGCCATCAGCCCTCTCCCTGCGGGCTTGAACACTGAAGCTTTCTTT.

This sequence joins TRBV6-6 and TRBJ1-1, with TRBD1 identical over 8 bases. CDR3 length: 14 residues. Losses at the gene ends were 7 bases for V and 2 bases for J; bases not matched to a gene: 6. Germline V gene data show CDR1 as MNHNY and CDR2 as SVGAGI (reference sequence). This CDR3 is CASTLGQANTEAFF. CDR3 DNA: TGTGCCAGCACCCTGGGACAGGCAAACACTGAAGCTTTCTTT.

CDR3 residues: CASSLIQGDQPQHF. The CDR3 DNA sequence: TGTGCCAGCAGCTTGATACAGGGAGATCAGCCCCAGCATTTT. The chain links TRBV5-6 to TRBJ1-5; D is perhaps TRBD1 (6 bases). The CDR3 contains 14 residues. CDR1 SGHDT and CDR2 YYEEEE come from the germline V gene. V shed 1 base and J shed 5 bases, with 10 bases lying between them.

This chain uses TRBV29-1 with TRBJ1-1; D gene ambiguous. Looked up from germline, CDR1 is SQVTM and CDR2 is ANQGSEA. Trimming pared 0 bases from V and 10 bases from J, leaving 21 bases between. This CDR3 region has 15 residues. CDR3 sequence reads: CSVEDGLRGKGGAFF. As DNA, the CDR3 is TGCAGCGTTGAAGACGGTCTGCGGGGTAAGGGAGGAGCTTTCTTT.

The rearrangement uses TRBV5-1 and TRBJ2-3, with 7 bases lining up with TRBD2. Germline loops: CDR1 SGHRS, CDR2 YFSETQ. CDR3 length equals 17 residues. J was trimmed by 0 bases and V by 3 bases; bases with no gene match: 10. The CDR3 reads CASSSPPSGLSTDTQYF. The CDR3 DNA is TGCGCCAGCAGCTCCCCTCCTAGCGGCCTTAGCACAGATACGCAGTATTTT.

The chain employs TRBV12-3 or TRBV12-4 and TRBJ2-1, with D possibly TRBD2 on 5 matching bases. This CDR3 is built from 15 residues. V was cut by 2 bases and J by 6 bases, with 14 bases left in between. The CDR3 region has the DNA TGTGCCAGCAGTTTAAGATTTGGACTGCCCAATGAGCAGTTCTTC. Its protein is CASSLRFGLPNEQFF.

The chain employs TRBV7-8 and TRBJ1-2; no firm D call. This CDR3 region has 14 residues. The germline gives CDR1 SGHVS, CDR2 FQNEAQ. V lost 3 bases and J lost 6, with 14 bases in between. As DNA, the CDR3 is TGTGCCAGCAGCTTTAGGCGGGCCCCTGATGGCTACACCTTC. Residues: CASSFRRAPDGYTF.

For the CDR3, the DNA is TGCAGCGTTGAAGGGTGGAGGAGGGAGCTGTTTTTT. It codes for CSVEGWRRELFF. The rearrangement uses TRBV29-1 and TRBJ2-2, with D possibly matching TRBD2 (5 bases). The length of the CDR3 is 12 residues. V shed 1 base and J shed 9 bases, with 9 bases lying between them. Germline V gives CDR1 SQVTM, CDR2 ANQGSEA.

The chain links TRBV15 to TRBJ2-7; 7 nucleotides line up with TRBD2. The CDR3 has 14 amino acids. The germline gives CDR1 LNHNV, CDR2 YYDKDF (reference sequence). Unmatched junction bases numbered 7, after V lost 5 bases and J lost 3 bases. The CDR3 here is CATSLLASNYEQYF. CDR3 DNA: TGTGCCACCAGCTTACTAGCGAGTAACTACGAGCAGTACTTC.

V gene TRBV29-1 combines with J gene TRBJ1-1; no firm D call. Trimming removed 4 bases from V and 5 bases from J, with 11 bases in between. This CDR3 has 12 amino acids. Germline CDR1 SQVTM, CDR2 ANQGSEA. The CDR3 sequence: CSVGYMGTEAFF. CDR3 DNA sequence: TGCAGCGTTGGGTACATGGGGACTGAAGCTTTCTTT.

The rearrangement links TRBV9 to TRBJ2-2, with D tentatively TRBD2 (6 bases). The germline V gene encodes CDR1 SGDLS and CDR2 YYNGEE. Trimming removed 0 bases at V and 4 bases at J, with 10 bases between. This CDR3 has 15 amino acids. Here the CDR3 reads CASSVGGTPTGELFF. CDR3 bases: TGTGCCAGCAGCGTAGGTGGGACTCCCACCGGGGAGCTGTTTTTT. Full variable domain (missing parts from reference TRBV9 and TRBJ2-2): DSGVTQTPKHLITATGQRVTLRCSPRSGDLSVYWYQQSLDQGLQFLIQYYNGEERAKGNILERFSAQQFPDLHSELNLSSLELGDSALYFCASSVGGTPTGELFFGEGSRLTVL.

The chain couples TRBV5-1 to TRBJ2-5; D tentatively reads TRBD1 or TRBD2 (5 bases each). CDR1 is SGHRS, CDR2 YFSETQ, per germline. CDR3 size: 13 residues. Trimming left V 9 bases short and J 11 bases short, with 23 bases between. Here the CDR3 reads CATSGADKGEQYF. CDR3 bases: TGCGCCACCTCCGGGGCCGACAAGGGTGAGCAGTACTTC.

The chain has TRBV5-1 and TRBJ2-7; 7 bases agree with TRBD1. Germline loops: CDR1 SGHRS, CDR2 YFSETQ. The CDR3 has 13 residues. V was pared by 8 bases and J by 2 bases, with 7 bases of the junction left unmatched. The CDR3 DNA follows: TGCGCCAGGGGACAGACTTTACCCTACGAGCAGTACTTC. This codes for CARGQTLPYEQYF.

The CDR3 coding sequence is TGTGCCAGCACCGAGGTCAGGGGGAGTACCTATGGCTACACCTTC. Amino acid sequence: CASTEVRGSTYGYTF. The J gene is TRBJ1-2, the V gene TRBV6-6; 7 bases fit TRBD1. Germline CDR1 is MNHNY and CDR2 is SVGAGI (reference sequence). This CDR3 contains 15 residues. J lost 4 bases, V lost 7 bases, and 12 bases had no gene match.

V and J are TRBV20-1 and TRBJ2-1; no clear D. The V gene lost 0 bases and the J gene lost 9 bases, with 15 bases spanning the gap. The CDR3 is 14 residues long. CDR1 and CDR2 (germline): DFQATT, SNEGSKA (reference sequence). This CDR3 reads CSARDIAGPTEQFF. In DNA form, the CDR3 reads TGCAGTGCTAGAGATATCGCAGGACCCACTGAGCAGTTCTTC.